These 23 T cell receptor beta chains share one sample of origin, sequenced in a study of blood T cell repertoires in COVID-19. Method: immunoSEQ multiplex PCR; TCRdb's copy keeps in-frame clones and lacks some. The repertoire holds 200,000 to 250,000 clones, with 87% as singletons. The specimen sequenced was PBMCs or T cells enriched from blood (not recorded which). All receptors derive from a man aged 25-45 years in a cohort exposed to, infected with or recovered from COVID-19 (not recorded which).

The chain uses TRBV11-3 and TRBJ2-1; 7 nucleotides align to TRBD2. Germline V lookup: CDR1 SGHNT, CDR2 YENEEA. V lost 2 bases, J lost 6 bases, and 13 bases stayed unmatched. This CDR3 has 17 residues. The CDR3 here is CASSLRIGASGPNEQFF. The CDR3 bases are TGTGCCAGCAGCTTACGGATTGGTGCTAGCGGCCCCAATGAGCAGTTCTTC.

This clone was counted a single time. The V gene is TRBV5-5, the J gene TRBJ2-1; 11 positions match TRBD2. This CDR3 comprises 17 residues. Germline V CDR1 and CDR2: SGHKS, YYEKEE (reference sequence). Unmatched junction bases numbered 8, after V lost 4 bases and J lost 2 bases. CDR3 coding DNA: TGTGCCAGCAGCCCAGCAGGGACTAGCGGAGCCTACAATGAGCAGTTCTTC. This gives the protein CASSPAGTSGAYNEQFF.

This chain links TRBV5-6 with TRBJ1-6; D gene ambiguous. CDR3 length: 16 amino acids. V gave up 3 bases and J gave up 5 bases, with 15 bases separating them. Germline lookup yields CDR1 SGHDT and CDR2 YYEEEE. CDR3: CASSSWLGLNNSPLHF. DNA for the CDR3: TGTGCCAGCAGCTCCTGGCTTGGGCTAAATAATTCACCCCTCCACTTT. The full variable domain, its missing parts supplied by reference TRBV5-6 and TRBJ1-6, is DAGVTQSPTHLIKTRGQQVTLRCSPKSGHDTVSWYQQALGQGPQFIFQYYEEEERQRGNFPDRFSGHQFPNYSSELNVNALLLGDSALYLCASSSWLGLNNSPLHFGNGTRLTVT.

The V call is TRBV7-8, the J call TRBJ1-1; D possibly corresponds to TRBD1 (6 bases). Germline CDR1 SGHVS, CDR2 FQNEAQ. The ends were cut back, 0 bases at V and 4 bases at J, with 12 bases in the middle. CDR3 length equals 15 residues. The CDR3 DNA is TGTGCCAGCAGCTTAGCGGACAGATTTGGCACTGAAGCTTTCTTT. It codes for CASSLADRFGTEAFF.

This clone was detected once. V and J are TRBV7-9 and TRBJ1-1; no clear D. This CDR3 contains 14 residues. Trimming stripped 11 bases from V and 5 bases from J, with 21 bases between. The V gene's germline CDR1 is SEHNR and CDR2 FQNEAQ (reference sequence). CDR3 sequence reads: CACGGRERETEAFF. Here the CDR3 DNA reads TGTGCCTGTGGTGGACGGGAAAGGGAGACTGAAGCTTTCTTT. The full variable domain, with the rest looked up from reference TRBV7-9 and TRBJ1-1, is DTGVSQNPRHKITKRGQNVTFRCDPISEHNRLYWYRQTLGQGPEFLTYFQNEAQLEKSRLLSDRFSAERPKGSFSTLEIQRTEQGDSAMYLCACGGRERETEAFFGQGTRLTVV.

This chain links TRBV9 with TRBJ2-5; TRBD2 is a possible D gene (6 bases). Trimming cost V 0 bases and J 5 bases, with 11 bases left between them. The CDR3 covers 14 residues. Germline assignment: CDR1 SGDLS and CDR2 YYNGEE. CDR3 sequence: CASSVVGAGETQYF. CDR3 DNA: TGTGCCAGCAGCGTAGTTGGGGCGGGGGAGACCCAGTACTTC.

This chain joins TRBV18 and TRBJ1-1; D uncertain. The V end was cut by 3 bases, the J end by 1 base, with 6 bases between. There are 13 residues in the CDR3. The germline V gene encodes CDR1 KGHSH and CDR2 LQKENI. CDR3 sequence: CASSPKQNTEAFF. As DNA, the CDR3 is TGTGCCAGCTCACCTAAACAGAACACTGAAGCTTTCTTT.

The V and J genes are TRBV19 and TRBJ1-1, with TRBD1 matching over 9 bases. CDR1 LNHDA and CDR2 SQIVND come from the germline V gene (reference sequence). This CDR3 has 15 amino acids. V lost 5 bases and J lost 1; bases outside the gene matches: 5. The CDR3 DNA reads TGTGCCAGTAGTGCCGGGACAGGGCCGAACACTGAAGCTTTCTTT. Translated, it gives CASSAGTGPNTEAFF.

This clone was observed once. CDR3 sequence: CASSLFPSGQETQYF. The CDR3, as DNA: TGTGCCAGCAGCTTATTCCCCAGCGGGCAGGAGACCCAGTACTTC. The chain uses TRBV7-6 and TRBJ2-5; D may be TRBD2 (6 bases). Trimming shortened V by 2 bases and J by 5 bases, and 15 bases separated the two germline ends. The CDR3 loop spans 15 amino acids. Germline V lookup: CDR1 SGHVS, CDR2 FNYEAQ.

V usage is TRBV5-1 and J usage is TRBJ2-2; the match to TRBD2 covers 8 bases. Trimming took 4 bases from V and 5 from J; bases not matched to a gene: 7. CDR1 and CDR2 (germline): SGHRS, YFSETQ. The CDR3 loop spans 15 amino acids. The CDR3: CASSPGLGRTGELFF. Here the CDR3 DNA reads TGCGCCAGCAGCCCGGGACTAGGAAGGACCGGGGAGCTGTTTTTT.

This clone was seen more than once but under ten times. V and J are TRBV4-1 and TRBJ1-5; no definite D call. Trimming removed 4 bases at V and 0 bases at J, with 10 bases between. The germline gives CDR1 MGHRA, CDR2 YSYEKL. The CDR3 runs 15 residues. The CDR3 DNA follows: TGCGCCAGCAGCCCACTGATCATTAGCAATCAGCCCCAGCATTTT. Translated: CASSPLIISNQPQHF.

This chain links TRBV3-1 (or the pseudogene TRBV3-2) with TRBJ1-5; D remains unclear. The CDR3 sequence is 14 residues long. Per germline, CDR1 LGHDT and CDR2 YNNKEL (reference sequence). Trimming shortened V by 1 base and J by 4 bases, and 8 bases separated the two germline ends. The CDR3 coding sequence is TGTGCCAGCAGCCAAGGCAGGATAAATCAGCCCCAGCATTTT. This codes for CASSQGRINQPQHF.

V usage is TRBV7-8 and J usage is TRBJ2-1, with 8 bases identical to TRBD1. Losses at the gene ends were 4 bases for V and 4 bases for J; bases not matched to a gene: 9. The germline gives CDR1 SGHVS, CDR2 FQNEAQ. The CDR3 is 16 amino acids. CDR3 residues: CASSSRGTGTYNEQFF. The DNA for the CDR3 is TGTGCCAGCAGCTCCCGCGGGACAGGAACATACAATGAGCAGTTCTTC.

V usage is TRBV19 and J usage is TRBJ2-1, with a weak D call TRBD1 (6 bases). The V and J ends lost 6 bases and 1 base respectively, with 19 bases between them. Germline loops: CDR1 LNHDA, CDR2 SQIVND (reference sequence). The CDR3 loop spans 17 amino acids. The CDR3 DNA follows: TGTGCCAGTAGCGCGAGCCTGGGGGCATTATCCTACAATGAGCAGTTCTTC. As protein: CASSASLGALSYNEQFF.

This clone was detected once. This chain links TRBV11-2 with TRBJ2-1, with 8 bases that match TRBD2. Germline loops: CDR1 SGHAT, CDR2 FQNNGV. CDR3 length equals 18 residues. Trimming at V came to 5 bases and at J to 3 bases, leaving 15 bases not matched to a gene. The CDR3 bases are TGTGCCAGCAGCCTATCTCTCGGCCGGACTAGCAGCTACAATGAGCAGTTCTTC. It translates to CASSLSLGRTSSYNEQFF.

V gene TRBV7-9 combines with J gene TRBJ1-1, with 7 bases fitting TRBD1. Per the germline V gene, CDR1 is SEHNR and CDR2 is FQNEAQ (reference sequence). The CDR3 length is 13 residues. V lost 5 bases, J lost 3 bases, and 3 bases stayed unmatched. As DNA, the CDR3 is TGTGCCAGCAGCCCAACAGGGGACACTGAAGCTTTCTTT. Protein sequence: CASSPTGDTEAFF.

V usage is TRBV11-1 and J usage is TRBJ1-2, with 7 nucleotides matching TRBD1. CDR3 length equals 15 residues. Per the germline V gene, CDR1 is SGHAT and CDR2 is FQDESV (reference sequence). Losses at the gene ends were 5 bases for V and 5 bases for J; bases not matched to a gene: 11. The CDR3 here is CASSPGQARGYGYTF. In DNA, the CDR3 is TGTGCCAGCAGCCCTGGACAGGCCCGGGGGTATGGCTACACCTTC.

The genes are TRBV27 and TRBJ2-1; TRBD2 agrees at 12 bases. After removal of 4 bases from V and 2 bases from J, the junction contained 3 bases not matched to a gene. The CDR3 sequence is 16 residues long. Germline CDR1 MNHEY, CDR2 SMNVEV (reference sequence). The CDR3 reads CASSWGLAGPYNEQFF. The CDR3 coding sequence is TGTGCCAGCAGTTGGGGACTAGCGGGCCCCTACAATGAGCAGTTCTTC.

The J gene is TRBJ1-2, the V gene TRBV7-2; D is ambiguous. The germline V gene has CDR1 SGHTA and CDR2 FQGNSA. V gave up 3 bases and J gave up 7 bases, with 15 bases separating them. The CDR3 spans 14 residues. Here the CDR3 DNA reads TGTGCCAGCAGCTTGTTTTTAGGAGAAGGTGGCTACACCTTC. Encoded protein: CASSLFLGEGGYTF.

The gene calls are TRBV11-2 and TRBJ1-1; 7 bases are shared with TRBD1. The trim removed 5 bases at V and 1 base at J, leaving 7 bases unmatched. CDR1 is SGHAT and CDR2 is FQNNGV in the germline V gene. This CDR3 is 15 amino acids long. The CDR3 coding sequence is TGTGCCAGCAGCCCGCTGACAGGGCGGAACACTGAAGCTTTCTTT. Protein sequence: CASSPLTGRNTEAFF.

The chain uses TRBV7-6 and TRBJ1-1, with D uncertain. V was shortened by 1 base and J by 1 base, with 7 bases between the two germline ends. The V gene's germline CDR1 is SGHVS and CDR2 FNYEAQ. The CDR3 has 14 amino acids. DNA for the CDR3: TGTGCCAGCAGCTTAGATCCGCGGAACACTGAAGCTTTCTTT. Its translation: CASSLDPRNTEAFF.

The gene calls are TRBV3-1 (or the pseudogene TRBV3-2) and TRBJ2-1; 8 bases map to TRBD2. Germline CDR1 LGHDT, CDR2 YNNKEL (reference sequence). V shed 4 bases and J 6 bases; nucleotides not matched to a gene: 11. This CDR3 region has 16 residues. CDR3 residues: CASSPSSGRPSNEQFF. The CDR3 bases are TGTGCCAGCAGCCCCTCCAGCGGGAGACCGAGCAATGAGCAGTTCTTC.

The chain joins TRBV5-5 to TRBJ2-3; 9 bases align to TRBD1. The length of the CDR3 is 15 residues. V lost 5 bases and J lost 7; bases outside the gene matches: 11. Germline V gene data show CDR1 as SGHKS and CDR2 as YYEKEE (reference sequence). CDR3 sequence: CASRLGTGSLNTQYF. The DNA of the CDR3 is TGTGCCAGCAGGCTCGGGACAGGGAGTTTGAATACGCAGTATTTT.